The 30 T cell receptor beta chains below come from one sample, sequenced in a study of cytomegalovirus exposure and HLA in healthy donors. Sequencing used immunoSEQ multiplex PCR; TCRdb keeps in-frame clones, though not all of them. The table records under 300,000 clones, around 90% of them present only once. Sample: PBMCs. All receptors derive from a woman aged 18-35 years in good health and CMV-seronegative.

This clone was seen a few times. The V gene is TRBV10-1, the J gene TRBJ2-7; D remains unclear. CDR3 size: 14 residues. Germline V CDR1 and CDR2: WNHNN, SYGVQD (reference sequence). The germline V and J ends were trimmed by 6 bases and 3 bases, with 15 bases remaining between them. The DNA of the CDR3 is TGCGCCAGCAGCCTCGCGCACCGGTGCTACGAGCAGTACTTC. It encodes CASSLAHRCYEQYF.

The sample holds one count of this clone. The chain is built from TRBV6-1 and TRBJ2-7, with 7 bases identical to TRBD1. This CDR3 comprises 14 residues. In germline, CDR1 is MNHNS, CDR2 SASEGT. J lost 0 bases, V lost 5 bases, and 4 bases had no gene match. CDR3 region: CASSRDSLSYEQYV. DNA for the CDR3: TGTGCCAGCAGTAGGGACAGCCTCTCCTACGAGCAGTACGTC.

CDR3 residues: CASSQGLAGGLLLAKNIQYF. For the CDR3, the DNA is TGTGCCAGCAGTCAAGGACTAGCGGGGGGCCTATTATTAGCCAAAAACATTCAGTACTTC. J is TRBJ2-4 and V is TRBV6-1; 14 bases agree with TRBD2. Germline-derived CDR1 and CDR2 are MNHNS and SASEGT. V trimming: 5 bases; J trimming: 0 bases; junction bases outside the gene matches: 12. This CDR3 has 20 amino acids.

The chain couples TRBV7-2 to TRBJ2-1; D may be TRBD1 (5 bases). Between the trimmed V and J ends, which lost 4 bases and 6 bases, there was a span of 10 bases. The CDR3 extends over 13 amino acids. Germline-derived CDR1 and CDR2 are SGHTA and FQGNSA. The CDR3 coding sequence is TGTGCCAGCAGCTCACGGACACTCAATGAGCAGTTCTTC. Amino acids: CASSSRTLNEQFF.

This chain uses TRBV27 with TRBJ1-6; D is uncertain. CDR1 MNHEY and CDR2 SMNVEV come from the germline V gene (reference sequence). The CDR3 spans 16 residues. V lost 4 bases to trimming and J lost 9 bases, with 19 bases between them. CDR3 amino acids: CASSYLTREGSSPLHF. In DNA form, the CDR3 reads TGTGCCAGCAGTTACCTCACCCGGGAAGGGTCTTCACCCCTCCACTTT.

This clone came up once. This chain uses TRBV21-1 with TRBJ2-3; the D call TRBD2 from the table was never checked on the DNA. TRBV21-1 is noted as a pseudogene. CDR3 length equals 16 residues. The CDR3 loop is CASSSFLAGSTDTQYF. CDR3 nucleotides: TGTGCCAGCAGCTCTTTTCTAGCGGGGAGCACAGATACGCAGTATTTT.

The J gene is TRBJ1-4, the V gene TRBV19, with D perhaps matching TRBD1 (5 bases). The V and J ends lost 7 bases and 0 bases respectively, with 24 bases between them. The CDR3 is 19 residues long. Germline-derived CDR1 and CDR2 are LNHDA and SQIVND (reference sequence). CDR3 coding DNA: TGTGCCAGTACCCCCCGCGGACAAAGATTTACCTCAACTAATGAAAAACTGTTTTTT. Protein product: CASTPRGQRFTSTNEKLFF.

The sample holds a few counts of this clone. This same CDR3 is encoded by further DNA sequences in the sample. V gene TRBV5-4 combines with J gene TRBJ1-2, with D tentatively TRBD1 (5 bases). V lost 4 bases, J lost 1 base, and 8 bases lay in between. Germline values: CDR1 SGHNT, CDR2 YYREEE (reference sequence). The CDR3 extends over 13 amino acids. The CDR3 bases are TGTGCCAGCAGCCTTGACAGTAACTATGGCTACACCTTC. This gives the protein CASSLDSNYGYTF.

The CDR3 reads CATSSDSDANTGELFF. CDR3 DNA: TGTGCCACCAGCAGCGACAGCGATGCGAACACCGGGGAGCTGTTTTTT. The V and J genes are TRBV15 and TRBJ2-2, with D maybe TRBD1 (5 bases). The V end was cut by 3 bases, the J end by 0 bases, with 11 bases between. Per the germline V gene, CDR1 is LNHNV and CDR2 is YYDKDF (reference sequence). CDR3 length: 16 residues.

This sequence joins TRBV15 and TRBJ1-5; D gene uncertain. This CDR3 is 15 amino acids long. Germline values: CDR1 LNHNV, CDR2 YYDKDF (reference sequence). Trimming removed 0 bases from V and 3 bases from J, with 9 bases in between. The CDR3 loop is CATSRDDLPNQPQHF. Here the CDR3 DNA reads TGTGCCACCAGCAGAGATGACTTACCCAATCAGCCCCAGCATTTT.

The chain recombines TRBV6-1 with TRBJ2-7; 7 bases match TRBD1. Looked up from germline, CDR1 is MNHNS and CDR2 is SASEGT. V was pared by 1 base and J by 4 bases, with 10 bases of the junction left unmatched. This CDR3 comprises 16 residues. In nucleotides, the CDR3 is TGTGCCAGCAGTGAAGATAACAGGGGCCCAGGGTACGAGCAGTACTTC. Protein: CASSEDNRGPGYEQYF.

The J gene is TRBJ2-3, the V gene TRBV10-3, with 12 bases identical to TRBD2. The germline gives CDR1 ENHRY, CDR2 SYGVKD. J lost 2 bases, V lost 10 bases, and 7 bases had no gene match. There are 15 residues in the CDR3. The CDR3 bases are TGTGCCACTCGGACTAGCGGGGATTCCACAGATACGCAGTATTTT. Its protein product is CATRTSGDSTDTQYF.

The rearrangement joins TRBV19 to TRBJ2-3; the match to TRBD2 covers 12 bases. This CDR3 is 19 amino acids long. CDR1 is LNHDA and CDR2 is SQIVND in the germline V gene (reference sequence). The V segment lost 3 bases and the J segment 3 bases; nucleotides outside the gene matches: 13. CDR3 DNA: TGTGCCAGTAGTATGGGGTTGGTGACTAGCGGGGGCCCGACAGATACGCAGTATTTT. Amino acids: CASSMGLVTSGGPTDTQYF.

The V call is TRBV4-3, the J call TRBJ2-2; no clear D. CDR3 length equals 18 residues. The ends were cut back, 0 bases at V and 5 bases at J, with 19 bases in the middle. The V gene's germline CDR1 is LGHNA and CDR2 YSLEER. Written as DNA, the CDR3 is TGCGCCAGCAGCCAAGACTCCCTGGGCAGTCTTGGTACCGGGGAGCTGTTTTTT. It translates to CASSQDSLGSLGTGELFF.

This chain links TRBV9 with TRBJ2-5, with 7 bases that match TRBD2. CDR1 SGDLS and CDR2 YYNGEE come from the germline V gene. V gave up 9 bases and J gave up 5 bases; unmatched junction bases: 10. CDR3 size: 13 residues. The CDR3 sequence: CAIPTGGSETQYF. CDR3 nucleotide sequence: TGTGCCATCCCGACGGGGGGTTCGGAGACCCAGTACTTC.

V is TRBV5-6 and J is TRBJ2-3; a weak D match, TRBD1 (6 bases). Trimming removed 1 base from V and 2 bases from J, with 17 bases in between. CDR1 is SGHDT, CDR2 YYEEEE, per germline. CDR3 length: 17 amino acids. CDR3 residues: CASSLWKGQGYTDTQYF. Written as DNA, the CDR3 is TGTGCCAGCAGCTTGTGGAAAGGCCAGGGGTACACAGATACGCAGTATTTT.

The CDR3 DNA follows: TGTGCCAGTAGTGTCGGACTAGCGGGGGGAGTGGATGAGCAGTTCTTC. Its translation is CASSVGLAGGVDEQFF. The rearrangement uses TRBV19 and TRBJ2-1; 14 bases are a match to TRBD2. Trimming removed 5 bases from V and 8 bases from J; junction bases left unmatched: 8. Germline CDR1 LNHDA, CDR2 SQIVND (reference sequence). The CDR3 covers 16 residues.

The chain employs TRBV10-1 and TRBJ2-1; 7 bases are shared with TRBD1. The V gene's germline CDR1 is WNHNN and CDR2 SYGVQD (reference sequence). V shed 2 bases, J shed 3 bases, and the junction held 4 bases outside the gene matches. The CDR3 extends over 15 amino acids. In DNA form, the CDR3 reads TGCGCCAGCAGTGAGATCCGGGACAGCTACAATGAGCAGTTCTTC. Protein sequence: CASSEIRDSYNEQFF.

V and J are TRBV30 and TRBJ2-7; perhaps TRBD1 as D (6 bases). Germline CDR1 GTSNPN, CDR2 SVGIG (reference sequence). Trimming took 3 bases from V and 0 from J, leaving 15 bases between them. The length of the CDR3 is 15 residues. The CDR3 DNA reads TGTGCCTGGAGGGCATGGGGGACAAGCTCCTACGAGCAGTACTTC. Translation gives CAWRAWGTSSYEQYF.

The CDR3: CAWTRGQNYGYTF. CDR3 in DNA: TGTGCCTGGACCCGGGGACAGAACTATGGCTACACCTTC. V and J are TRBV30 and TRBJ1-2, with TRBD1 matching over 7 bases. Germline V CDR1 and CDR2: GTSNPN, SVGIG (reference sequence). The CDR3 consists of 13 residues. After removal of 4 bases from V and 2 bases from J, the junction contained 4 bases not matched to a gene.

This clone occurred a few times. The genes are TRBV6-5 and TRBJ1-1; a possible D gene is TRBD1 (5 bases). CDR3 length: 14 residues. Trimming left V 3 bases short and J 1 base short, with 9 bases between. Germline loops: CDR1 MNHEY, CDR2 SVGAGI. The DNA of the CDR3 is TGTGCCAGCAGTTATGGGGGGGAGAACACTGAAGCTTTCTTT. As protein: CASSYGGENTEAFF.

The V and J genes are TRBV27 and TRBJ1-2, with TRBD1 as a possible D gene (6 bases). V was trimmed by 5 bases and J by 4 bases, leaving 11 bases between them. Germline assignment: CDR1 MNHEY and CDR2 SMNVEV (reference sequence). There are 13 residues in the CDR3. Here the CDR3 reads CASSQRGFYGYTF. In DNA form, the CDR3 reads TGTGCCAGCAGTCAAAGGGGGTTCTATGGCTACACCTTC.

The chain couples TRBV7-8 to TRBJ1-1; D is undetermined. The CDR3 sequence is 13 residues long. CDR1 SGHVS and CDR2 FQNEAQ come from the germline V gene. The V and J ends lost 5 bases and 3 bases respectively, with 10 bases between them. CDR3 region: CASSPTGDTEAFF. DNA of the CDR3: TGTGCCAGCAGCCCGACGGGTGACACTGAAGCTTTCTTT.

V gene TRBV2 combines with J gene TRBJ1-3, with 9 bases that match TRBD1. Germline V lookup: CDR1 SNHLY, CDR2 FYNNEI. The trim removed 7 bases at V and 3 bases at J, leaving 10 bases unmatched. The CDR3 is 16 residues long. CDR3 sequence (DNA): TGTGCCAGCACCGTACCGGACAGGGGCAGTGGAAACACCATATATTTT. Its protein is CASTVPDRGSGNTIYF.

This clone has a single count. The chain couples TRBV13 to TRBJ1-1, with TRBD1 matching 8 bases. Germline lookup yields CDR1 PRHDT and CDR2 FYEKMQ (reference sequence). V was clipped by 4 bases and J by 6 bases; unmatched bases: 1. This CDR3 spans 12 amino acids. Written as DNA, the CDR3 is TGTGCCAGCAGCTCCAGGGGGCCTGAAGCTTTCTTT. Translation: CASSSRGPEAFF.

V and J are TRBV29-1 and TRBJ2-5, with D possibly TRBD2 on 6 matching bases. CDR1 and CDR2 from the germline V gene are SQVTM and ANQGSEA. The CDR3 is made up of 14 amino acids. Trimming shortened V by 4 bases and J by 2 bases, and 14 bases separated the two germline ends. Written as DNA, the CDR3 is TGCAGCGTTGGACTAGTCGGGGGACAAGAGACCCAGTACTTC. Its translation is CSVGLVGGQETQYF. Drawing the rest from reference TRBV29-1 and TRBJ2-5, the complete variable domain is SAVISQKPSRDICQRGTSLTIQCQVDSQVTMMFWYRQQPGQSLTLIATANQGSEATYESGFVIDKFPISRPNLTFSTLTVSNMSPEDSSIYLCSVGLVGGQETQYFGPGTRLLVL.

This clone was picked up a small number of times. The rearrangement uses TRBV6-6 and TRBJ2-7; 9 bases are shared with TRBD1. Germline CDR1 is MNHNY and CDR2 is SVGAGI (reference sequence). The CDR3 covers 15 residues. The V and J ends lost 4 bases and 6 bases, in that order; junction bases with no gene match: 10. For the CDR3, the DNA is TGTGCCAGCAGTTCCCGGGACAGGGTGTATCGCGAGCAGTACTTC. Its protein is CASSSRDRVYREQYF.

CDR3: CASRRQGPQPQHF. CDR3 nucleotide sequence: TGTGCCAGCAGACGACAGGGTCCTCAGCCCCAGCATTTT. The chain couples TRBV6-6 to TRBJ1-5, with TRBD1 matching 7 bases. CDR1 MNHNY and CDR2 SVGAGI come from the germline V gene (reference sequence). This CDR3 contains 13 residues. Trimming took 6 bases from V and 6 from J; bases not matched to a gene: 5.

This clone was observed a single time. The V call is TRBV6-5, the J call TRBJ2-7, with D uncertain. Trimming cost V 2 bases and J 5 bases, with 13 bases left between them. The CDR3 has 14 residues. CDR1 and CDR2 (germline): MNHEY, SVGAGI. The CDR3 nucleotides are TGTGCCAGCAGTTACGCGACTCCTGTGGACGAGCAGTACTTC. The encoded protein is CASSYATPVDEQYF.

The chain recombines TRBV7-9 with TRBJ2-7; 9 positions agree with TRBD1. This CDR3 comprises 14 residues. The germline V gene has CDR1 SEHNR and CDR2 FQNEAQ (reference sequence). The junction had 5 bases not matched to a gene; V was cut back by 5 bases and J by 3 bases. As DNA, the CDR3 is TGTGCCAGCAGCGACCGGGACAGGGTCTACGAGCAGTACTTC. Translated, it gives CASSDRDRVYEQYF.